Listed here is a single T cell receptor beta chain. Antigen: not known. The entry originates in a study of cytomegalovirus exposure and HLA in healthy donors. General study results and limits: Across all donors, roughly uniform sequencing depth was an assumption of the presence/absence analyses. In an earlier analysis, most TCR beta V segments were productive about 87% or about 30% of the time.

V gave up 4 bases and J gave up 2 bases, with 22 bases separating them. The CDR3 contains 17 residues. Germline-derived CDR1 and CDR2 are SGHRS and YFSETQ. The PCR used 60 Vbeta and 13 Jbeta primers. Repertoires were generated with immunoSEQ multiplex PCR, while TCRdb's copy carries only in-frame clones and drops some. The sample consists of fewer than 150,000 clones, more than 80% of them appearing once. Sample: PBMCs. This TCR was recovered from a woman aged 25 to 39 in good health and CMV-seropositive. This chain links TRBV5-1 with TRBJ2-7; D perhaps matches TRBD2 (6 bases). The CDR3: CASSLTYSPGVAYEQYF. The CDR3, as DNA: TGCGCCAGCAGCCTTACGTACAGCCCGGGAGTTGCCTACGAGCAGTACTTC.